What follows are 13 T cell receptor beta chains derived from one specimen sequenced in a study of cytomegalovirus exposure and HLA in healthy donors. The PCR ran on 60 Vbeta and 13 Jbeta primers. Libraries were prepared by immunoSEQ multiplex PCR; TCRdb keeps only in-frame clonotypes and omits some of them. This table holds about 160,000 clones, over 70% found once. The sample taken for sequencing was PBMCs. The receptors were gathered from a woman aged 50 to 65 in good health and CMV-seropositive.

The chain combines TRBV5-1 with TRBJ2-3; 7 nucleotides agree with TRBD1. V lost 5 bases, J lost 1 base, and 10 bases stayed unmatched. The germline CDR1 and CDR2 sequences are SGHRS and YFSETQ. The CDR3 contains 16 residues. DNA for the CDR3: TGCGCCAGCAGTTCGAACAGGGGCCTTCGCACAGATACGCAGTATTTT. Protein product: CASSSNRGLRTDTQYF.

This rearrangement joins TRBV7-3 to TRBJ2-7; D perhaps matches TRBD2 (5 bases). The ends were cut back, 4 bases at V and 5 bases at J, with 12 bases in the middle. Germline V lookup: CDR1 SGHTA, CDR2 FQGTGA. The CDR3 extends over 13 amino acids. CDR3 sequence (DNA): TGTGCCAGCAGCTCGAGGGTTGGCAACGAGCAGTACTTC. Translating gives CASSSRVGNEQYF.

The J gene is TRBJ2-3, the V gene TRBV11-2; D may be TRBD2 (5 bases). V lost 2 bases and J lost 0, with 12 bases in between. CDR1 SGHAT and CDR2 FQNNGV come from the germline V gene. This CDR3 is built from 16 residues. The CDR3 nucleotides are TGTGCCAGCAGCTTATGGACGGGGTACAGCACAGATACGCAGTATTTT. This gives the protein CASSLWTGYSTDTQYF. Combining the CDR3 with reference TRBV11-2 and TRBJ2-3 gives the whole variable domain EAGVAQSPRYKIIEKRQSVAFWCNPISGHATLYWYQQILGQGPKLLIQFQNNGVVDDSQLPKDRFSAERLKGVDSTLKIQPAKLEDSAVYLCASSLWTGYSTDTQYFGPGTRLTVL.

On this clone itself: At one end the junction does not follow the germline gene, possibly because of a read error. The V call is TRBV5-1, the J call TRBJ1-2; D perhaps matches TRBD1 (6 bases). CDR1 SGHRS and CDR2 YFSETQ come from the germline V gene. The CDR3 has 15 residues. The CDR3 sequence is CASSRNYRENYGYPF. As DNA, the CDR3 is TGCGCCAGCAGCCGAAATTACAGGGAAAACTATGGCTACCCCTTC.

V usage is TRBV29-1 and J usage is TRBJ1-2; TRBD1 agrees at 10 bases. With 6 bases clipped from V and 8 bases from J, the junction kept 9 bases outside the gene matches. The CDR3 contains 13 residues. Germline V gene sequence: CDR1 SQVTM, CDR2 ANQGSEA. The CDR3 loop reads CSVRDRGVGGYTF. In DNA, the CDR3 is TGCAGCGTACGGGACAGGGGTGTAGGCGGCTACACCTTC.

This clone came up once. The J gene is TRBJ2-1, the V gene TRBV11-1; 7 bases fit TRBD2. Looked up from germline, CDR1 is SGHAT and CDR2 is FQDESV (reference sequence). CDR3 length: 15 residues. Germline trimming cut 1 base from V and 3 bases from J; bases unmatched to any gene: 3. In DNA, the CDR3 is TGTGCCAGCAGCTTAGACGGGGGGAACTACAATGAGCAGTTCTTC. Translation: CASSLDGGNYNEQFF.

This sequence joins TRBV5-1 and TRBJ2-7; D unresolved. V lost 3 bases to trimming and J lost 2 bases, with 9 bases between them. From germline, CDR1 is SGHRS and CDR2 YFSETQ. There are 13 residues in the CDR3. The CDR3 here is CASSSAGTYEQYF. For the CDR3, the DNA is TGCGCCAGCAGCTCGGCAGGCACCTACGAGCAGTACTTC.

The chain recombines TRBV11-2 with TRBJ1-3, with D possibly matching TRBD1 (6 bases). The V and J ends lost 4 bases and 4 bases respectively, with 26 bases between them. This CDR3 comprises 19 residues. Germline assignment: CDR1 SGHAT and CDR2 FQNNGV. This chain's CDR3 is CASSSPEWKTGTRGNTIYF. CDR3 DNA sequence: TGTGCCAGCAGCTCCCCAGAGTGGAAGACAGGCACGAGGGGAAACACCATATATTTT.

The sample holds a few counts of this clone. This chain connects TRBV10-2 to TRBJ2-2; D is perhaps TRBD2 (5 bases). Germline CDR1 reads WSHSY; CDR2 reads SAAADI. This CDR3 spans 13 amino acids. V was pared by 7 bases and J by 6 bases, with 12 bases between. The CDR3 region is CASIFGKSGELFF. Written as DNA, the CDR3 is TGCGCCAGCATCTTCGGGAAGTCCGGGGAGCTGTTTTTT.

The chain joins TRBV5-1 to TRBJ2-7, with D perhaps matching TRBD1 (5 bases). CDR1 is SGHRS, CDR2 YFSETQ, per germline. The CDR3 runs to 15 residues. With 0 bases removed from V and 5 bases from J, the gap between germline ends came to 15 bases. The CDR3 nucleotides are TGCGCCAGCAGCTTGGTGCCAGGGCTTCCAAACGAGCAGTACTTC. It codes for CASSLVPGLPNEQYF.

V usage is TRBV5-1 and J usage is TRBJ2-5, with unresolved D. The DNA end favors TRBJ2-7, so the J call may be wrong. The CDR3 spans 13 residues. Germline CDR1 and CDR2: SGHRS and YFSETQ. CDR3: CASSLALTYEQYF. The CDR3 DNA reads TGCGCCAGCAGCTTGGCCCTTACCTACGAGCAGTACTTC.

This clone has just a few counts. The V call is TRBV5-1, the J call TRBJ1-2; 10 bases match TRBD1. Germline CDR1 SGHRS, CDR2 YFSETQ. V dropped 4 bases and J dropped 8; count of bases not matched to a gene: 14. The CDR3 contains 16 residues. The CDR3 DNA reads TGCGCCAGCAGCGACGGACAGGGGGGGGCGTCGAAGGGCTACACCTTC. Encoded protein: CASSDGQGGASKGYTF.

The CDR3 protein is CASSPNLAHGTQYF. The CDR3 nucleotides are TGTGCCAGCAGTCCAAACTTAGCGCATGGGACCCAGTACTTC. The chain joins TRBV2 to TRBJ2-5; maybe TRBD2 (5 bases). This CDR3 comprises 14 residues. Germline lookup yields CDR1 SNHLY and CDR2 FYNNEI. The V end lost 5 bases, the J end lost 7 bases, and 17 bases lay between the germline ends.